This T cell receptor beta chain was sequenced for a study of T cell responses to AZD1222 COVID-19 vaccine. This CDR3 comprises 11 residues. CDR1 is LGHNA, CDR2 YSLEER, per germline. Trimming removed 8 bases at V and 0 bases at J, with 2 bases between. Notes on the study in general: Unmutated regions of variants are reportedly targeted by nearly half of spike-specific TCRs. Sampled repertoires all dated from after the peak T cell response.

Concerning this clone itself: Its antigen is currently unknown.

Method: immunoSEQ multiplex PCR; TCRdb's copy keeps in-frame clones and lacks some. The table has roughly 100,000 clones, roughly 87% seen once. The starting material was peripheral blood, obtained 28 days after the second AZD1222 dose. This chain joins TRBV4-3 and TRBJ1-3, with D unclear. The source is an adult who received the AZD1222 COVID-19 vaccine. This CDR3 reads CASSSGNTIYF. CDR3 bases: TGCGCCAGCTCCTCTGGAAACACCATATATTTT.